This T cell receptor (beta chain) derives from a study of cytotoxic CD8 clonotypes in ibrutinib-treated CLL. Only in-frame clones appear in the TCRdb table, and some are missing; sequencing was by immunoSEQ multiplex PCR. The data show around 150,000 clones, about 88% seen once. This clone was observed a few times. The CDR3 is 15 residues long. After removal of 2 bases from V and 15 bases from J, the junction contained 14 bases not matched to a gene. Per the germline V gene, CDR1 is SNHLY and CDR2 is FYNNEI. This material consisted of PBMCs, taken at disease progression, from a patient treated with ibrutinib. The chain combines TRBV2 with TRBJ2-4, with 9 bases fitting TRBD2. The sequence was obtained from a human donor with chronic lymphocytic leukemia. The CDR3, as DNA: TGTGCCAGCAGTGAAATAGCGGGAGAGGGCACTGTTCTGTACTTC. Translated, it gives CASSEIAGEGTVLYF.